The 26 T cell receptor beta chains below all came from one sample that was sequenced in a study of beta chain features in type 1 diabetes. The whole isolated RNA underwent reverse transcription, so sequencing captured expressed TCRB transcripts. Libraries were prepared by immunoSEQ multiplex PCR; TCRdb keeps only in-frame clonotypes and omits some of them. The table lists roughly 290,000 clones, approximately 8.1% of them singletons. Source material: central memory CD4+ T cells from blood. The receptors stem from a woman aged 18-35 years in good health.

This clone was found many times. This rearrangement joins TRBV7-2 to TRBJ2-6; a possible D gene is TRBD2 (5 bases). Trimming stripped 5 bases from V and 1 base from J, with 9 bases between. Germline V gene data show CDR1 as SGHTA and CDR2 as FQGNSA. The CDR3 is 15 amino acids. CDR3 region: CASSLSGSGANVLTF. For the CDR3, the DNA is TGTGCCAGCAGCCTGTCGGGATCTGGGGCCAACGTCCTGACTTTC.

This clone was counted between two and nine times. This chain links TRBV19 with TRBJ2-7; 9 bases fit TRBD1. The CDR3 totals 14 residues. V was pared by 7 bases and J by 2 bases, with 6 bases of the junction left unmatched. Looked up from germline, CDR1 is LNHDA and CDR2 is SQIVND (reference sequence). CDR3 in amino acids: CASNPGQGTYEQYF. CDR3 nucleotides: TGTGCCAGTAACCCGGGACAGGGTACCTACGAGCAGTACTTC.

This clone was seen only a few times. Other nucleotide sequences in the sample specify the same CDR3. The V and J genes are TRBV5-1 and TRBJ2-7, with 8 bases matching TRBD1. V shed 3 bases, J shed 0 bases, and the junction held 5 bases outside the gene matches. Germline loops: CDR1 SGHRS, CDR2 YFSETQ. This CDR3 spans 15 amino acids. The CDR3 DNA is TGCGCCAGCAGCTGGGGGACAGGAGACTCCTACGAGCAGTACGTC. Residues: CASSWGTGDSYEQYV.

This rearrangement joins TRBV2 to TRBJ1-5; D possibly corresponds to TRBD1 (5 bases). CDR3 length equals 15 residues. Trimming removed 8 bases at V and 7 bases at J, with 21 bases between. Germline-derived CDR1 and CDR2 are SNHLY and FYNNEI. CDR3 DNA sequence: TGTGCCAGCCTGTTTCAAGGGACGGAAGGACAGCCCCAGCATTTT. It encodes CASLFQGTEGQPQHF.

This clone has more than one count but fewer than ten. The genes are TRBV28 and TRBJ2-5; no definite D call. The CDR3 contains 13 residues. CDR1 and CDR2 from the germline V gene are MDHEN and SYDVKM. Trimming removed 2 bases at V and 5 bases at J, with 9 bases between. This CDR3 is CASSLTRRETQYF. The CDR3 bases are TGTGCCAGCAGTTTAACCCGCCGGGAGACCCAGTACTTC.

The genes are TRBV5-1 and TRBJ2-3, with D possibly TRBD2 on 6 matching bases. Trimming took off 3 bases at V and 4 bases at J, with 18 bases between the two ends. CDR3 length: 16 amino acids. Looked up from germline, CDR1 is SGHRS and CDR2 is YFSETQ. CDR3 in amino acids: CASSSDGDPGADTQYF. The CDR3 coding sequence is TGCGCCAGCAGCTCGGACGGGGACCCGGGGGCAGATACGCAGTATTTT.

This rearrangement joins TRBV19 to TRBJ1-5, with D possibly being TRBD1 (5 bases). V gave up 6 bases and J gave up 4 bases, with 16 bases separating them. CDR1 is LNHDA and CDR2 is SQIVND in the germline V gene (reference sequence). CDR3 length: 15 amino acids. The CDR3 DNA sequence: TGTGCCAGTAGAGTTCGGCAGGGAAGAAATCAGCCCCAGCATTTT. This codes for CASRVRQGRNQPQHF. The whole variable domain, filled in from reference TRBV19 and TRBJ1-5, reads DGGITQSPKYLFRKEGQNVTLSCEQNLNHDAMYWYRQDPGQGLRLIYYSQIVNDFQKGDIAEGYSVSREKKESFPLTVTSAQKNPTAFYLCASRVRQGRNQPQHFGDGTRLSIL.

This clone has more than one count but fewer than ten. V and J are TRBV2 and TRBJ1-1; D is unresolved. The CDR3 covers 11 residues. In germline, CDR1 is SNHLY, CDR2 FYNNEI. Trimming shortened V by 4 bases and J by 6 bases, and 6 bases separated the two germline ends. The chain's CDR3 is CASSGLSEAFF. The CDR3 DNA sequence: TGTGCCAGCAGTGGGCTTTCTGAAGCTTTCTTT.

This clone was seen a few times. V is TRBV30 and J is TRBJ2-5; weak D call: TRBD2 (7 bases). The assigned J gene may be wrong: the sequence end matches TRBJ2-7 better. The CDR3 has 15 amino acids. Germline V gives CDR1 GTSNPN, CDR2 SVGIG (reference sequence). The CDR3 coding sequence is TGTGCCTGGAGTGGGGAGGGGGTTGGATCCTACGAGCAGTACTTC. It codes for CAWSGEGVGSYEQYF.

V usage is TRBV11-2 and J usage is TRBJ1-2, with a weak D call TRBD1 (6 bases). Germline loops: CDR1 SGHAT, CDR2 FQNNGV. V was pared by 2 bases and J by 3 bases, with 10 bases between. The CDR3 length is 14 residues. CDR3 DNA: TGTGCCAGCAGCTTAACGGCAGGGGACTATGGCTACACCTTC. This gives the protein CASSLTAGDYGYTF.

The V call is TRBV7-2, the J call TRBJ1-4; possible D gene TRBD1, 6 bases. CDR1 and CDR2 from the germline V gene are SGHTA and FQGNSA. Trimming stripped 5 bases from V and 5 bases from J, with 15 bases between. The CDR3 has 15 amino acids. The CDR3 sequence: CASSGPGQENEKLFF. Here the CDR3 DNA reads TGTGCCAGCAGCGGACCGGGACAAGAGAATGAAAAACTGTTTTTT.

The chain combines TRBV7-9 with TRBJ1-5, with TRBD1 matching over 8 bases. CDR1 is SEHNR, CDR2 FQNEAQ, per germline (reference sequence). Trimming at V came to 1 base and at J to 3 bases, leaving 5 bases not matched to a gene. CDR3 length equals 16 residues. CDR3 in amino acids: CASSLVGTGTNQPQHF. In DNA, the CDR3 is TGTGCCAGCAGCTTAGTGGGGACAGGTACCAATCAGCCCCAGCATTTT. The complete variable domain, with remaining parts taken from reference TRBV7-9 and TRBJ1-5, reads DTGVSQNPRHKITKRGQNVTFRCDPISEHNRLYWYRQTLGQGPEFLTYFQNEAQLEKSRLLSDRFSAERPKGSFSTLEIQRTEQGDSAMYLCASSLVGTGTNQPQHFGDGTRLSIL.

The chain combines TRBV30 with TRBJ1-2, with a possible D match to TRBD1 (5 bases). The CDR3 has 13 amino acids. V lost 0 bases and J 7 bases, leaving 12 bases between the germline ends. From germline, CDR1 is GTSNPN and CDR2 SVGIG (reference sequence). This CDR3 is CAWSVTLTGGYTF. The CDR3 DNA reads as TGTGCCTGGAGTGTAACGCTAACAGGTGGCTACACCTTC.

V usage is TRBV11-3 and J usage is TRBJ2-5, with TRBD1 as a possible D gene (5 bases). CDR1 SGHNT and CDR2 YENEEA come from the germline V gene. This CDR3 comprises 14 residues. Trimming shortened V by 3 bases and J by 3 bases, and 11 bases separated the two germline ends. The CDR3 here is CASSFELGEETQYF. The CDR3 DNA follows: TGTGCCAGCAGCTTCGAGCTAGGGGAAGAGACCCAGTACTTC.

This clone was seen ten or more times. The chain links TRBV5-1 to TRBJ2-5; D is perhaps TRBD2 (6 bases). The CDR3 is made up of 13 amino acids. Germline assignment: CDR1 SGHRS and CDR2 YFSETQ. V was trimmed by 6 bases and J by 5 bases, leaving 14 bases between them. The CDR3 reads CASKLSGGETQYF. DNA for the CDR3: TGCGCCAGCAAGTTGAGCGGAGGGGAGACCCAGTACTTC.

This clone was seen more than once but under ten times. The chain has TRBV18 and TRBJ1-2; D call uncertain. From germline, CDR1 is KGHSH and CDR2 LQKENI. Trimming shortened V by 3 bases and J by 0 bases, and 8 bases separated the two germline ends. The CDR3 has 14 residues. CDR3 residues: CASSPWTANYGYTF. In DNA, the CDR3 is TGTGCCAGCTCACCGTGGACGGCTAACTATGGCTACACCTTC.

This clone was seen a handful of times. V usage is TRBV7-3 and J usage is TRBJ2-7; no clear D. Per the germline V gene, CDR1 is SGHTA and CDR2 is FQGTGA. This CDR3 is built from 12 residues. The germline V and J ends were trimmed by 5 bases and 7 bases, with 12 bases remaining between them. The CDR3 sequence: CASSPNGREQYF. The DNA for the CDR3 is TGTGCCAGCAGCCCCAATGGAAGGGAGCAGTACTTC.

This clone was seen at least ten times. Other nucleotide sequences in the sample specify the same CDR3. The chain links TRBV5-4 to TRBJ1-1, with TRBD1 matching over 9 bases. The CDR3 has 15 residues. The germline gives CDR1 SGHNT, CDR2 YYREEE (reference sequence). Trimming took 4 bases from V and 3 from J; bases not matched to a gene: 7. The CDR3 region is CASSRARDRDTEAFF. CDR3 DNA: TGTGCCAGCAGCCGTGCGAGGGACAGGGACACTGAAGCTTTCTTT.

CDR3 in DNA: TGTGCCAGCAGTCCGTTTGGCTATAATTCACCCCTCCACTTT. It translates to CASSPFGYNSPLHF. The V and J genes are TRBV27 and TRBJ1-6; unclear D gene. CDR1 and CDR2 (germline): MNHEY, SMNVEV (reference sequence). V lost 5 bases and J 3 bases, leaving 8 bases between the germline ends. The CDR3 is 14 residues long.

The sample holds many counts of this clone. The rearrangement joins TRBV7-2 to TRBJ2-1; the D is unclear. CDR1 and CDR2 (germline): SGHTA, FQGNSA. This CDR3 has 15 residues. Trimming removed 5 bases from V and 5 bases from J, with 16 bases in between. This CDR3 reads CASSATALPNNEQFF. The DNA for the CDR3 is TGTGCCAGCAGCGCGACTGCACTCCCTAACAATGAGCAGTTCTTC.

This clone has just a few counts. This rearrangement joins TRBV25-1 to TRBJ2-5; possibly TRBD1 or TRBD2 for D (6 bases each). Per germline, CDR1 MGHDK and CDR2 SYGVNS. V lost 7 bases to trimming and J lost 7 bases, with 19 bases between them. The CDR3 loop spans 14 amino acids. DNA of the CDR3: TGTGCCAGCACCACAAGTCGGGGGCGGGGGACCCAGTACTTC. This gives the protein CASTTSRGRGTQYF.

The table lists this clone with a few counts. The J gene is TRBJ1-5, the V gene TRBV28, with 9 positions matching TRBD1. The germline CDR1 and CDR2 sequences are MDHEN and SYDVKM. V shed 4 bases, J shed 11 bases, and the junction held 15 bases outside the gene matches. The CDR3 runs 16 residues. Here the CDR3 DNA reads TGTGCCAGCAGTTATTCCGGGACAGGGTTGAGCGTATCCCAGCATTTT. Translation gives CASSYSGTGLSVSQHF.

The rearrangement uses TRBV11-2 and TRBJ2-6; 11 nucleotides agree with TRBD1. V lost 8 bases and J lost 4; bases outside the gene matches: 7. CDR1 is SGHAT and CDR2 is FQNNGV in the germline V gene. The CDR3 runs to 16 residues. The CDR3 here is CASDRDRGTGANVLTF. The CDR3 bases are TGTGCCAGCGACCGGGACAGGGGGACCGGGGCCAACGTCCTGACTTTC. The full variable domain, completed using reference TRBV11-2 and TRBJ2-6, is EAGVAQSPRYKIIEKRQSVAFWCNPISGHATLYWYQQILGQGPKLLIQFQNNGVVDDSQLPKDRFSAERLKGVDSTLKIQPAKLEDSAVYLCASDRDRGTGANVLTFGAGSRLTVL.

The DNA for the CDR3 is TGCAGCGTACTCTGGGTACCCGGGGGCGAGCAGTACTTC. Translating gives CSVLWVPGGEQYF. This chain connects TRBV29-1 to TRBJ2-5; D might be TRBD2 (6 bases). The tail of the sequence fits TRBJ2-7 better, so the J call may be wrong. CDR1 is SQVTM and CDR2 is ANQGSEA in the germline V gene. CDR3 length equals 13 residues.

This clone came up many times. The chain couples TRBV4-3 to TRBJ2-1; either TRBD1 or TRBD2 may fit D (5 bases each). The CDR3 covers 15 residues. V was trimmed by 1 base and J by 0 bases, leaving 7 bases between them. The germline V gene encodes CDR1 LGHNA and CDR2 YSLEER. CDR3 in amino acids: CASSQGGFSYNEQFF. The CDR3 region has the DNA TGCGCCAGCAGCCAAGGGGGGTTCTCCTACAATGAGCAGTTCTTC.

About this clone: A junction end diverges from the germline sequence, so it may reflect a read error. The chain employs TRBV5-1 and TRBJ1-2; D remains unclear. This CDR3 contains 12 residues. Germline CDR1 and CDR2: SGHRS and YFSETQ. The CDR3 region has the DNA TGCGCCACCAGCCCCACTAACTATGGCTACACCTTC. It is translated as CATSPTNYGYTF.